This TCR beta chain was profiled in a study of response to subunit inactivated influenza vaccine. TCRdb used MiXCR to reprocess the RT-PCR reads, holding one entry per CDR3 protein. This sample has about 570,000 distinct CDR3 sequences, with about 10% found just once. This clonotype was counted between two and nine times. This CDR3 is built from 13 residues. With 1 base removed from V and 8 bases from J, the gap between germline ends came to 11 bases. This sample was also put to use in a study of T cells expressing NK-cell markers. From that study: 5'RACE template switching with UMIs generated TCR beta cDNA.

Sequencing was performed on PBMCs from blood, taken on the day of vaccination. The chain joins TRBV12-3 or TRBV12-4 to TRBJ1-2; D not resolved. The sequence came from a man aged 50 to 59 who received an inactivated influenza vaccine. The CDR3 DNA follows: TGTGCCAGCAGTTTAGGCCACCGGGCGGGCTACACCTTC. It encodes CASSLGHRAGYTF.